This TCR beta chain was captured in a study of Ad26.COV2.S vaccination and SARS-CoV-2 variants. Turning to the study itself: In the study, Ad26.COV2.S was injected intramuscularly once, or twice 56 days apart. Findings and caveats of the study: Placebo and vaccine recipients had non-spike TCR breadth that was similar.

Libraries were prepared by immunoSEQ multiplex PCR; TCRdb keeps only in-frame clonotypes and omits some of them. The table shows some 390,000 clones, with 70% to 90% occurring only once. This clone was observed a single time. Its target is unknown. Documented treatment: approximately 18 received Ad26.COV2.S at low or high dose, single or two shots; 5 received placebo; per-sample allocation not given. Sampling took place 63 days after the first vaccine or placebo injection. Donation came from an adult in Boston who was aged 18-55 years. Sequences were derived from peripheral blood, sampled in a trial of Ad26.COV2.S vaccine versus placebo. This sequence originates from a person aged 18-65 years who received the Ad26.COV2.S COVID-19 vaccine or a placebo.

Written as DNA, the CDR3 is TGTGCCAGCTTGGACGGGTATAACTATGGCTACACCTTC. The encoded protein is CASLDGYNYGYTF. The chain is built from TRBV2 and TRBJ1-2; D is undetermined. The CDR3 consists of 13 residues. CDR1 is SNHLY and CDR2 is FYNNEI in the germline V gene. V was cut by 8 bases and J by 1 base, with 11 bases left in between.